The clone carrying this TCR beta chain was counted a few times. What it recognizes is unknown. These data are taken from a study of CD8 T cells in ankylosing spondylitis. Study-wide results and caveats: About 8 highly homologous variants made up a TCR beta motif, and this motif appeared characteristic of ankylosing spondylitis blood. As for the disease-linked clones, they showed a CD8+ phenotype and occurred at relatively low frequencies in peripheral blood.

The CDR3 runs 13 residues. V was cut by 1 base and J by 5 bases, with 11 bases left in between. Germline-derived CDR1 and CDR2 are DFQATT and SNEGSKA (reference sequence). It was by quantitative 5'-RACE with molecular barcodes that TCR beta libraries were made. TCRdb re-derived calls from the 5' RACE reads in MiXCR, one entry per CDR3 protein. The sample yields a few hundred thousand distinct CDR3 sequences, 20% seen once. This TCR was sampled from a female donor with ankylosing spondylitis or in good health (not recorded which). The chain carries TRBV20-1 and TRBJ1-1; D gene unclear. Sequencing was performed on blood, either unsorted or a sorted T cell fraction (not recorded which). CDR3 coding DNA: TGCAGTGCTAGAGGGGCTTTGGGGACTGAAGCTTTCTTT. It encodes CSARGALGTEAFF.